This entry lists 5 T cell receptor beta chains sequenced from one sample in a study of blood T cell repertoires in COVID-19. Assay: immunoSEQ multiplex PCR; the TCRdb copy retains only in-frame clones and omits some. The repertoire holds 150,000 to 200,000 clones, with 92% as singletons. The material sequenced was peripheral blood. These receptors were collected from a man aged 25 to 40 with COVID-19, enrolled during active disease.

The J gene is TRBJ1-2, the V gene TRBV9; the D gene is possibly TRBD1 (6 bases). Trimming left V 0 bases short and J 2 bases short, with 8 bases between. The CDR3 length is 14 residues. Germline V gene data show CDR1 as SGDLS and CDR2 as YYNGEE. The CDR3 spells CASSVETGNYGYTF. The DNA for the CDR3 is TGTGCCAGCAGCGTAGAAACAGGGAACTATGGCTACACCTTC.

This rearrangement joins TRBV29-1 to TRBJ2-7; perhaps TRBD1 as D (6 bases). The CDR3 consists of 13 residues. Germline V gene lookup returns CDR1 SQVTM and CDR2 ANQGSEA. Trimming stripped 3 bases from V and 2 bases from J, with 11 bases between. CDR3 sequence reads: CSVEAGAPYEQYF. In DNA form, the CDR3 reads TGCAGCGTTGAGGCAGGGGCTCCCTACGAGCAGTACTTC.

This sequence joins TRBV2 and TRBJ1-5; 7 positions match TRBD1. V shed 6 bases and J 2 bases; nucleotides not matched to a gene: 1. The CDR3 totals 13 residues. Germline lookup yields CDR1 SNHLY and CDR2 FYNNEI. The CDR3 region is CASSGQGNQPQHF. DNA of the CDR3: TGTGCCAGCAGCGGACAGGGCAATCAGCCCCAGCATTTT.

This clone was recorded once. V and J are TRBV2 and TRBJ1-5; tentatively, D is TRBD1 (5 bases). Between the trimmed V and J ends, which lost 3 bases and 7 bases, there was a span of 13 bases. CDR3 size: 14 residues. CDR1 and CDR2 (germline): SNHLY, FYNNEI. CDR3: CASSDRRDGQPQHF. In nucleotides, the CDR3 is TGTGCCAGCAGTGATCGGAGGGACGGGCAGCCCCAGCATTTT.

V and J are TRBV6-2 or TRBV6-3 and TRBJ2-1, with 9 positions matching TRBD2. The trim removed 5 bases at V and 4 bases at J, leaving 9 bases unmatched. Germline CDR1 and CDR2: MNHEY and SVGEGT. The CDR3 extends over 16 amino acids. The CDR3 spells CASSVELAGRYNEQFF. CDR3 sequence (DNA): TGTGCCAGCAGTGTCGAACTAGCGGGTAGATACAATGAGCAGTTCTTC.